The present T cell receptor beta chain was sequenced within a study of technical replicates of blood from a handful of donors. Generated by immunoSEQ multiplex PCR, the TCRdb table keeps only in-frame clones and is missing some. The sample has 65,000 to 95,000 clones, roughly 93% seen once. This receptor was taken from a human donor in good health. Sequencing input: T cells isolated from PBMCs.

This CDR3 reads CASSQVPGTGAYEQYF. The CDR3 region has the DNA TGCGCCAGCAGCCAAGTTCCCGGGACAGGGGCCTACGAGCAGTACTTC. The chain links TRBV4-1 to TRBJ2-7, with 10 nucleotides matching TRBD1. The germline gives CDR1 MGHRA, CDR2 YSYEKL. CDR3 size: 16 residues. J was trimmed by 2 bases and V by 1 base; bases with no gene match: 5.